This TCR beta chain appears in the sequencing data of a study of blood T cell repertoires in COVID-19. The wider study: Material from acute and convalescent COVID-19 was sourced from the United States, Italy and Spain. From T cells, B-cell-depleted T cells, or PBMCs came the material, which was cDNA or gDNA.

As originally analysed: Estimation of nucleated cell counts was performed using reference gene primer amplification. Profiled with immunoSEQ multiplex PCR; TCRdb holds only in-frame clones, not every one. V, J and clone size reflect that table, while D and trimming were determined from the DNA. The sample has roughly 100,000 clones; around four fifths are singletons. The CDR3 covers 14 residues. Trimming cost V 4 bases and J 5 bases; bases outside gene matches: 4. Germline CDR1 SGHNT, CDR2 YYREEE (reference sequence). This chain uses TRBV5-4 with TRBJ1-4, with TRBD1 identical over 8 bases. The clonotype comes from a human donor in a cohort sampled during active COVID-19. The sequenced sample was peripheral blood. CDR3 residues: CASSHRGRNEKLFF. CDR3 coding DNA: TGTGCCAGCAGCCACAGGGGGAGAAATGAAAAACTGTTTTTT.